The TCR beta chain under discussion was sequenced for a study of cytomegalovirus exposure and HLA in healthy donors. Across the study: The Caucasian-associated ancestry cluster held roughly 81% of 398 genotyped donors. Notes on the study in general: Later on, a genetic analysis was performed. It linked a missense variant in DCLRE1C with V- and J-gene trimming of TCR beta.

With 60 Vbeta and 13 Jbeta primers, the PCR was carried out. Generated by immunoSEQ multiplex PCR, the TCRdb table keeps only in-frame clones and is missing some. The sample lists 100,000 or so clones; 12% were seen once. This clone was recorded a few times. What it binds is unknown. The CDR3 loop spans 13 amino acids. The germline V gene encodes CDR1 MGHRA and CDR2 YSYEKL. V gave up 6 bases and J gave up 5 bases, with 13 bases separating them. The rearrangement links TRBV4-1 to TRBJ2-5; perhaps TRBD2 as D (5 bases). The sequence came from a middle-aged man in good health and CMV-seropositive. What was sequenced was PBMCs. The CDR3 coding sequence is TGCGCCAGCAGGGGGTTAGGCGGGGAGACCCAGTACTTC. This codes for CASRGLGGETQYF.